The present T cell receptor beta chain was sequenced within a study of regulatory T cells in long-lasting Graves disease. The germline V gene encodes CDR1 SGHAT and CDR2 FQNNGV. V dropped 7 bases and J dropped 6; count of bases not matched to a gene: 9. This CDR3 comprises 15 residues. At least ten counts were recorded for this clonotype. Time point defined: newly diagnosed GD, antithyroid drugs for less than 3 months. Extracted RNA from PBMCs served as the source of the TCR library. The TCR beta library used iRepertoire HTBI primers with Arm-PCR amplification of CDR3. TCRdb re-called the multiplex PCR reads with MiXCR, one entry per CDR3 protein. Of roughly 560,000 distinct CDR3 sequences in the sample, 12% were seen once. The sample was also linked to a second study, of T cells in Graves' hyperthyroidism and ophthalmopathy.

This chain links TRBV11-2 with TRBJ2-1; 10 nucleotides align to TRBD1. The sequenced sample was peripheral blood mononuclear cells (PBMCs), obtained at new diagnosis, from a patient treated with antithyroid drugs. This receptor was identified in a woman aged 30 to 39 with Graves disease. CDR3 amino acids: CASTPPGTGVNEQFF. As DNA, the CDR3 is TGTGCCAGCACCCCCCCCGGGACAGGGGTCAATGAGCAGTTCTTC.